The rows below give T cell receptor beta chains drawn from one sample of a study of neurological immune-mediated disorders. TCRdb redid the calling of the 5' RACE reads with MiXCR, one entry per CDR3 protein. The sample carries approximately 46,000 distinct CDR3 sequences, 9% to 10% recorded once. Specimen: PBMCs. These receptors all come from a woman in her thirties or forties in good health. Both conserved end residues are part of each CDR3. Fields, in order: V gene, J gene, clone size, D gene, CDR3 DNA, CDR3 protein. D genes are given only for firm matches. Clone size is not always given. Where it is, it says once, few, many or a class for expanded clones.

V gene: TRBV2; J gene: TRBJ2-5; clone size: many; D gene: .; CDR3 DNA: TGTGCCAGCAGTGAAAGCCCGGGTGGGACCCAGTACTTC; CDR3 protein: CASSESPGGTQYF
V gene: TRBV5-6; J gene: TRBJ1-1; clone size: many; D gene: .; CDR3 DNA: TGTGCCAGCAGCTGGGTTCTGACCGACGTGACTGAAGCTTTCTTT; CDR3 protein: CASSWVLTDVTEAFF
V gene: TRBV20-1; J gene: TRBJ2-2; clone size: many; D gene: .; CDR3 DNA: TGCAGTGCCACAGTAAGACCGAACACCGGGGAGCTGTTTTTT; CDR3 protein: CSATVRPNTGELFF
V gene: TRBV20-1; J gene: TRBJ2-1; clone size: few; D gene: .; CDR3 DNA: TGCAGTGCTAGGTCCTGGCCGGGGGCCTCCTACAATGAGCAGTTCTTC; CDR3 protein: CSARSWPGASYNEQFF
V gene: TRBV6-2/TRBV6-3; J gene: TRBJ1-1; clone size: many; D gene: .; CDR3 DNA: TGTGCCACCCGACTTGGGACTGAAGCTTTCTTT; CDR3 protein: CATRLGTEAFF
V gene: TRBV5-1; J gene: TRBJ2-5; clone size: .; D gene: .; CDR3 DNA: TGCGCCAGCAGCTCCGGGAAATACCAAGAGACCCAGTACTTC; CDR3 protein: CASSSGKYQETQYF
V gene: TRBV6-5; J gene: TRBJ2-5; clone size: .; D gene: TRBD2; CDR3 DNA: TGTGCCAGCACCCCCGGGACTAGCTGGGAGACCCAGCACTTC; CDR3 protein: CASTPGTSWETQHF
V gene: TRBV6-2/TRBV6-3; J gene: TRBJ2-1; clone size: .; D gene: TRBD2; CDR3 DNA: TGTGCCAGCAACAAGGGACTAGCGGGGATTTACAATGAGCTATTCTTC; CDR3 protein: CASNKGLAGIYNELFF
V gene: TRBV29-1; J gene: TRBJ2-2; clone size: many; D gene: .; CDR3 DNA: TGCAGCGTTGAACCAAGATGGGCCACCGGGGAGCTGTTTTTT; CDR3 protein: CSVEPRWATGELFF
V gene: TRBV5-5; J gene: TRBJ2-1; clone size: many; D gene: .; CDR3 DNA: TGTGCCAGCAGCCCCCTAGCTACCTTGAGCTCCTACAATGAGCAGTTCTTC; CDR3 protein: CASSPLATLSSYNEQFF